What follows describes a single T cell receptor beta chain. TCRdb's table, derived via immunoSEQ multiplex PCR, lists solely in-frame clones and lacks some. The sample yields roughly 150,000 clones, roughly 86% seen once. The data were obtained in a study of cytotoxic CD8 clonotypes in ibrutinib-treated CLL. Study-level background: Included were roughly ten relapsed/refractory and 15 treatment-naive patients, of whom 17 to 18 were IGHV unmutated. Partial responders about 25, complete 2; approximately 12 progressed and some 15 stayed in remission by median roughly 70 months.

This CDR3 is 16 amino acids long. Germline-derived CDR1 and CDR2 are SGHRS and YFSETQ. V shed 4 bases and J shed 0 bases, with 16 bases lying between them. V is TRBV5-1 and J is TRBJ1-1; D ambiguous. The receptor was isolated from a human donor with chronic lymphocytic leukemia. This sample comprised PBMCs, obtained after 12 months of ibrutinib treatment. The CDR3, as DNA: TGCGCCAGCAGCCCGGATCATCGAGGGCTGAACACTGAAGCTTTCTTT. Translating it yields CASSPDHRGLNTEAFF.